Below are 27 T cell receptor beta chains sequenced from a single sample in a study of cytomegalovirus exposure and HLA in healthy donors. Both 60 Vbeta primers and 13 Jbeta primers went into the PCR. Only in-frame clones appear in the TCRdb table, and some are missing; sequencing was by immunoSEQ multiplex PCR. The sample holds tens of thousands of clones, about three quarters seen once. The sequenced sample was PBMCs. The receptor set was obtained from a male donor in good health and CMV-seropositive.

This clone occurred a few times. J is TRBJ2-7 and V is TRBV10-3; 11 bases are shared with TRBD2. Germline CDR1 and CDR2: ENHRY and SYGVKD. The CDR3 loop spans 13 amino acids. The V gene end was trimmed by 4 bases and the J gene end by 7 bases; junction bases not matched to a gene: 3. CDR3 residues: CAISGGLAAEQYF. For the CDR3, the DNA is TGTGCCATCAGTGGGGGACTAGCGGCAGAGCAGTACTTC.

This rearrangement joins TRBV6-5 to TRBJ2-7; 11 bases fit TRBD1. Trimming cost V 7 bases and J 2 bases; bases outside gene matches: 4. The CDR3 loop spans 14 amino acids. CDR1 MNHEY and CDR2 SVGAGI come from the germline V gene. CDR3 DNA sequence: TGTGCCAGCACCCGGGGACAGGGGGCCTACGAGCAGTACTTC. This codes for CASTRGQGAYEQYF.

The gene calls are TRBV6-5 and TRBJ2-2; 7 nucleotides line up with TRBD1. Losses at the gene ends were 5 bases for V and 5 bases for J; bases not matched to a gene: 8. Germline V gene lookup returns CDR1 MNHEY and CDR2 SVGAGI. The CDR3 has 15 amino acids. The CDR3 region has the DNA TGTGCCAGCAGTCGGGACAGCTTTAAGACCGGGGAGCTGTTTTTT. It specifies CASSRDSFKTGELFF.

This chain joins TRBV27 and TRBJ1-2; possible D gene TRBD1, 5 bases. Between the trimmed V and J ends, which lost 4 bases and 2 bases, there was a span of 11 bases. The CDR3 consists of 14 residues. Germline V gene sequence: CDR1 MNHEY, CDR2 SMNVEV (reference sequence). The CDR3 bases are TGTGCCAGCAGTTCCCTACAGGCGAACTATGGCTACACCTTC. It translates to CASSSLQANYGYTF.

The CDR3 protein is CASSLMAGVGSPLHF. The CDR3 DNA reads TGTGCCAGCAGCTTAATGGCAGGGGTAGGTTCACCCCTCCACTTT. This sequence joins TRBV7-3 and TRBJ1-6, with a possible D match to TRBD1 (6 bases). Germline CDR1 and CDR2: SGHTA and FQGTGA. The CDR3 covers 15 residues. Deletions cut 1 base from V and 9 bases from J, with 13 bases between.

V gene TRBV30 combines with J gene TRBJ1-6; the match to TRBD1 covers 8 bases. This CDR3 is built from 15 residues. Trimming at V came to 1 base and at J to 9 bases, leaving 8 bases not matched to a gene. CDR1 is GTSNPN and CDR2 is SVGIG in the germline V gene (reference sequence). CDR3 region: CAWSAGGSKSSPLHF. For the CDR3, the DNA is TGTGCCTGGAGTGCAGGGGGCAGTAAAAGTTCACCCCTCCACTTT.

The rearrangement links TRBV7-3 to TRBJ1-2; 7 nucleotides line up with TRBD1. V lost 1 base and J lost 8; bases outside the gene matches: 16. The CDR3 has 17 residues. Germline assignment: CDR1 SGHTA and CDR2 FQGTGA. CDR3 residues: CASSLIGRLTGDSGYTF. The CDR3 DNA reads as TGTGCCAGCAGCTTAATAGGCCGTCTTACAGGGGATTCGGGCTACACCTTC.

The V gene is TRBV14, the J gene TRBJ1-5; no definite D call. Trimming shortened V by 0 bases and J by 1 base, and 16 bases separated the two germline ends. Germline CDR1 reads SGHDN; CDR2 reads FVKESK. The CDR3 length is 18 residues. The CDR3 loop reads CASSQELRTLGSNQPQHF. The CDR3 bases are TGTGCCAGCAGCCAAGAATTGAGGACTTTGGGGAGCAATCAGCCCCAGCATTTT.

This clone was detected only a few times. The genes are TRBV6-6 and TRBJ1-1, with no clear D. The CDR3 runs to 16 residues. The V end lost 6 bases, the J end lost 3 bases, and 20 bases lay between the germline ends. Germline CDR1 and CDR2: MNHNY and SVGAGI (reference sequence). The CDR3 loop is CASSPYPTLRDTEAFF. The DNA for the CDR3 is TGTGCCAGCAGCCCGTACCCAACTTTGCGGGACACTGAAGCTTTCTTT.

The genes are TRBV11-2 and TRBJ1-1, with 8 bases identical to TRBD1. Germline V gene lookup returns CDR1 SGHAT and CDR2 FQNNGV. J gave up 0 bases and V 1 base, and 7 bases lay outside the gene matches. The CDR3 totals 17 residues. CDR3 coding DNA: TGTGCCAGCAGCTTAGCCCGCGGACAGGGAATGAACACTGAAGCTTTCTTT. It encodes CASSLARGQGMNTEAFF.

The rearrangement joins TRBV5-1 to TRBJ2-7; D is possibly TRBD2 (5 bases). The V and J ends lost 3 bases and 6 bases respectively, with 16 bases between them. The germline V gene encodes CDR1 SGHRS and CDR2 YFSETQ. This CDR3 is 14 amino acids long. CDR3 in amino acids: CASSSVGSLAEQYF. The CDR3 DNA reads TGCGCCAGCAGCTCCGTTGGGAGTTTGGCCGAGCAGTACTTC.

In its sample, this clone was seen a few times. The chain couples TRBV5-1 to TRBJ2-2, with TRBD1 matching over 7 bases. The length of the CDR3 is 15 residues. The trim removed 1 base at V and 4 bases at J, leaving 4 bases unmatched. Germline V gene sequence: CDR1 SGHRS, CDR2 YFSETQ. The DNA of the CDR3 is TGCGCCAGCAGCTTGAGTGCAGGGGGCACCGGGGAGCTGTTTTTT. Residues: CASSLSAGGTGELFF.

This chain links TRBV4-3 with TRBJ1-1, with a possible D match to TRBD1 (6 bases). The V gene lost 0 bases and the J gene lost 1 base, with 9 bases spanning the gap. The CDR3 contains 15 residues. CDR1 LGHNA and CDR2 YSLEER come from the germline V gene. As DNA, the CDR3 is TGCGCCAGCAGCCAAGACCCAGGGGCGAACACTGAAGCTTTCTTT. This translates into CASSQDPGANTEAFF.

The V gene is TRBV19, the J gene TRBJ1-5, with TRBD1 as a possible D gene (6 bases). The CDR3 length is 13 residues. V was cut by 4 bases and J by 4 bases, with 8 bases left in between. Per germline, CDR1 LNHDA and CDR2 SQIVND (reference sequence). The CDR3 spells CASSRDRNQPQHF. The CDR3 nucleotides read TGTGCCAGTAGTAGAGACAGGAATCAGCCCCAGCATTTT.

The V call is TRBV5-4, the J call TRBJ2-3; 11 bases agree with TRBD2. The CDR3 sequence is 16 residues long. Trimming removed 4 bases from V and 5 bases from J; junction bases left unmatched: 9. Germline V gives CDR1 SGHNT, CDR2 YYREEE (reference sequence). Here the CDR3 DNA reads TGTGCCAGCAGCCACATAGCGGGGGGGCCGGTAGATACGCAGTATTTT. Translating gives CASSHIAGGPVDTQYF.

The chain carries TRBV6-5 and TRBJ2-3, with D unresolved. This CDR3 is 15 amino acids long. The germline V gene has CDR1 MNHEY and CDR2 SVGAGI. V was clipped by 0 bases and J by 1 base, with 8 bases between them. This CDR3 is CASSYSYGGTDTQYF. CDR3 coding DNA: TGTGCCAGCAGTTACTCCTACGGAGGCACAGATACGCAGTATTTT.

The chain combines TRBV30 with TRBJ1-3, with D uncertain. Trimming took 7 bases from V and 0 from J, leaving 10 bases between them. This CDR3 spans 13 amino acids. Germline CDR1 is GTSNPN and CDR2 is SVGIG (reference sequence). DNA of the CDR3: TGTGCCTTGGACGGGATCTCTGGAAACACCATATATTTT. It translates to CALDGISGNTIYF. The full variable domain, in which reference TRBV30 and TRBJ1-3 provide the parts outside the CDR3, is SQTIHQWPATLVQPVGSPLSLECTVEGTSNPNLYWYRQAAGRGLQLLFYSVGIGQISSEVPQNLSASRPQDRQFILSSKKLLLSDSGFYLCALDGISGNTIYFGEGSWLTVV.

This chain joins TRBV9 and TRBJ1-2; 9 nucleotides match TRBD1. The junction had 5 bases not matched to a gene; V was cut back by 0 bases and J by 2 bases. Looked up from germline, CDR1 is SGDLS and CDR2 is YYNGEE. This CDR3 comprises 16 residues. CDR3 DNA sequence: TGTGCCAGCAGCGTAGTCCCACAGGGGGCCAACTATGGCTACACCTTC. This gives the protein CASSVVPQGANYGYTF.

This chain joins TRBV5-4 and TRBJ2-2, with 7 bases that match TRBD1. The trim removed 2 bases at V and 5 bases at J, leaving 12 bases unmatched. The CDR3 spans 17 residues. The germline CDR1 and CDR2 sequences are SGHNT and YYREEE (reference sequence). In nucleotides, the CDR3 is TGTGCCAGCAGCTTTAAGTATCCGACAGGGAATACCGGGGAGCTGTTTTTT. Translation gives CASSFKYPTGNTGELFF.

J is TRBJ2-6 and V is TRBV7-2; weak D call: TRBD1 (5 bases). CDR1 and CDR2 (germline): SGHTA, FQGNSA. The length of the CDR3 is 15 residues. Trimming stripped 6 bases from V and 3 bases from J, with 12 bases between. CDR3 nucleotide sequence: TGTGCCAGCAGTCCGCAGGGCGGTGGGGCCAACGTCCTGACTTTC. This gives the protein CASSPQGGGANVLTF.

The rearrangement joins TRBV27 to TRBJ1-6; D gene unclear. V lost 5 bases and J 4 bases, leaving 15 bases between the germline ends. The CDR3 consists of 16 residues. The germline CDR1 and CDR2 sequences are MNHEY and SMNVEV (reference sequence). The CDR3 bases are TGTGCCAGCAGTGCGTACAGAGACCCTTATAATTCACCCCTCCACTTT. Amino acid sequence: CASSAYRDPYNSPLHF.

The V and J genes are TRBV2 and TRBJ1-1; possibly TRBD1 for D (5 bases). Germline lookup yields CDR1 SNHLY and CDR2 FYNNEI. The CDR3 loop spans 14 amino acids. The ends were cut back, 3 bases at V and 1 base at J, with 9 bases in the middle. CDR3: CASSDRGANTEAFF. The CDR3 region has the DNA TGTGCCAGCAGTGACCGCGGGGCGAACACTGAAGCTTTCTTT.

This chain joins TRBV27 and TRBJ1-2, with D maybe TRBD1 (5 bases). Germline V CDR1 and CDR2: MNHEY, SMNVEV (reference sequence). The CDR3 has 13 amino acids. V was pared by 2 bases and J by 4 bases, with 8 bases between. The CDR3 loop reads CASSLSRVYGYTF. Written as DNA, the CDR3 is TGTGCCAGCAGTTTAAGCAGGGTCTATGGCTACACCTTC.

The chain carries TRBV4-1 and TRBJ2-7; 11 nucleotides align to TRBD2. V lost 0 bases and J lost 0; bases outside the gene matches: 7. From germline, CDR1 is MGHRA and CDR2 YSYEKL. The CDR3 is made up of 18 amino acids. In DNA, the CDR3 is TGCGCCAGCAGCCAAGAAATTAGCGGGGGGGATAGCTCCTACGAGCAGTACTTC. This translates into CASSQEISGGDSSYEQYF.

This chain links TRBV7-9 with TRBJ1-1; 8 bases line up with TRBD1. CDR1 SEHNR and CDR2 FQNEAQ come from the germline V gene (reference sequence). The CDR3 contains 15 residues. Trimming removed 5 bases from V and 5 bases from J; junction bases left unmatched: 10. CDR3 DNA: TGTGCCAGCAGCGCCAACTCTCAGGGGGCAACTGAAGCTTTCTTT. This sequence encodes CASSANSQGATEAFF. Looking up the rest from reference TRBV7-9 and TRBJ1-1 gives the full variable domain: DTGVSQNPRHKITKRGQNVTFRCDPISEHNRLYWYRQTLGQGPEFLTYFQNEAQLEKSRLLSDRFSAERPKGSFSTLEIQRTEQGDSAMYLCASSANSQGATEAFFGQGTRLTVV.

The chain employs TRBV9 and TRBJ2-7; no clear D gene. Trimming took off 1 base at V and 0 bases at J, with 11 bases between the two ends. Germline CDR1 is SGDLS and CDR2 is YYNGEE. CDR3 length equals 15 residues. CDR3 in amino acids: CASSVSSGDSYEQYF. The CDR3 DNA is TGTGCCAGCAGCGTAAGCTCCGGAGACTCCTACGAGCAGTACTTC.

V gene TRBV25-1 combines with J gene TRBJ2-3, with D possibly matching TRBD1 (5 bases). The germline gives CDR1 MGHDK, CDR2 SYGVNS. The V and J ends lost 5 bases and 6 bases respectively, with 21 bases between them. The CDR3 is 16 amino acids. Written as DNA, the CDR3 is TGTGCCAGCAGTTCCCTTAAGGTCCAGGGCCCCGATACGCAGTATTTT. Its protein product is CASSSLKVQGPDTQYF.